This entry features one T cell receptor beta chain sequence. Its target is unknown. This entry comes from a study of shared clonotypes between healthy human individuals. Study-wide context: Per donor, CD8 memory used one plate, CD8 naive used two, CD4 memory used three and CD4 naive used three.

CDR1 is KGHSH and CDR2 is LQKENI in the germline V gene. V lost 4 bases to trimming and J lost 3 bases, with 10 bases between them. This CDR3 contains 13 residues. Generated by immunoSEQ multiplex PCR, the TCRdb table keeps only in-frame clones and is missing some. The sample has under 850,000 clones; roughly 72% are singletons. Recent vaccinations or acute infections were absent in the healthy HIV-negative adult donors. Every donor was a Caucasian adult from Nashville, Tennessee. Study-level points and caveats: Naive subsets, compared against memory subsets, generally had larger estimated richness values.

Sequencing used memory CD4+ T cells sorted from blood. Subset reported: CD45RA-negative fraction. The rearrangement joins TRBV18 to TRBJ2-7, with D unresolved. This clonotype was sampled from a woman aged 25 to 39 in good health. The CDR3 DNA is TGTGCCAGCTCACACGGGTCGCTCTACGAGCAGTACTTC. It translates to CASSHGSLYEQYF.